In its sample, the clone carrying this T cell receptor beta chain is medium-sized. What it recognizes is unknown. The data stem from a study of vaccination and CD4 T cells after COVID-19. As for the study in general: The convalescents comprised six males and four females, two of them Hispanic. Overlapping SARS-CoV-2, HCoV-NL63, HCoV-OC43 and HCoV-229E spike peptides stimulated the cells.

Cultured CD4+ T-cell DNA underwent Oncomine TCR Beta short-read sequencing. The authors extracted genomic DNA from cultured CD4+ T cells. TCRdb redid the calling of the PCR reads with MiXCR, one entry per CDR3 protein. The table shows some 12,000 distinct CDR3 sequences, with approximately 20% occurring only once. Germline assignment: CDR1 DFQATT and CDR2 SNEGSKA (reference sequence). The germline V and J ends were trimmed by 5 bases and 1 base, with 8 bases remaining between them. The CDR3 is 12 residues long. Treatment denoted: roughly 11-day PBMC culture with coronavirus spike peptide pools or control peptides (ViraFEST assay).

The TCR sequence derives from a human donor who had recovered from COVID-19. The sequencing here drew on CD4+ T cells from blood, cultured in vitro, taken after SARS-CoV-2 vaccination. The chain links TRBV20-1 to TRBJ1-1; D is uncertain. Here the CDR3 DNA reads TGCAGTGCTCATCGGACGAACACTGAAGCTTTCTTT. Protein product: CSAHRTNTEAFF.